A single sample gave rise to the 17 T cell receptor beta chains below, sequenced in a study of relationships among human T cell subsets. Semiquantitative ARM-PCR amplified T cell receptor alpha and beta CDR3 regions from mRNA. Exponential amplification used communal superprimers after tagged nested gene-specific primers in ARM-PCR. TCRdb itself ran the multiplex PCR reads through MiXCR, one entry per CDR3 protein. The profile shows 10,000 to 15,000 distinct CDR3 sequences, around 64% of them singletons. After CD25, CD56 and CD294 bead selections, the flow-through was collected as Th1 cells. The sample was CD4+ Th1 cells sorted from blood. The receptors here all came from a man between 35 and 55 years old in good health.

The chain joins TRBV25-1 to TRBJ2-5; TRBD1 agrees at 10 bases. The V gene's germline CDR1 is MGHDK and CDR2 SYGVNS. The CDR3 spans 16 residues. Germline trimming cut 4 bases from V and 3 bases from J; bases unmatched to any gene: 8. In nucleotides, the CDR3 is TGTGCCAGCAGTGCCCAACCGACAGGGGGCAAAGAGACCCAGTACTTC. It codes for CASSAQPTGGKETQYF.

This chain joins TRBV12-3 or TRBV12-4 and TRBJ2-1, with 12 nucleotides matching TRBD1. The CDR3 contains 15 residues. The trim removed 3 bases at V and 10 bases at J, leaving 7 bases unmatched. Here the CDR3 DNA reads TGTGCCAGCAGTTTTCCGGGACAGGGGGCAAGGGAGCAGTTCTTC. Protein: CASSFPGQGAREQFF.

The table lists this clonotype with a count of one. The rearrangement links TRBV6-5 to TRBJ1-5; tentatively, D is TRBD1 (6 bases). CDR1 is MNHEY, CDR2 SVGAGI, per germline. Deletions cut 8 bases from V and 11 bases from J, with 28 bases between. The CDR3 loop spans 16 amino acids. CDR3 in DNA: TGTGCCAGCCTCAAAGGGCCAACAGGGTCGGGATCAGCCCAGCATTTT. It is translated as CASLKGPTGSGSAQHF.

This CDR3 is CASSHSGSSYNEQFF. The CDR3, as DNA: TGTGCCAGCAGCCATAGCGGCAGCTCCTACAATGAGCAGTTCTTC. The chain has TRBV11-1 and TRBJ2-1, with D maybe TRBD2 (6 bases). V lost 5 bases and J 0 bases, leaving 11 bases between the germline ends. This CDR3 has 15 residues. From germline, CDR1 is SGHAT and CDR2 FQDESV (reference sequence).

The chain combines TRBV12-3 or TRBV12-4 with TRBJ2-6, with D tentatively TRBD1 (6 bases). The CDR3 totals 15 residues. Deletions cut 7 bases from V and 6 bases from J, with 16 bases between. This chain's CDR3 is CASTLTGSQANVLTF. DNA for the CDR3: TGTGCCAGCACACTGACAGGATCGCAGGCCAACGTCCTGACTTTC.

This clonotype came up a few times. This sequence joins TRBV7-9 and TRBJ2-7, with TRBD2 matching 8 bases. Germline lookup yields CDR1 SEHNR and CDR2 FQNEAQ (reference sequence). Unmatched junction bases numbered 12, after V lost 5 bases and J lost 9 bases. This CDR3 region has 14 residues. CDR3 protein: CASSPSGSGIRQYF. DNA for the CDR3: TGTGCCAGCAGCCCTAGCGGGTCTGGGATTCGGCAGTACTTC.

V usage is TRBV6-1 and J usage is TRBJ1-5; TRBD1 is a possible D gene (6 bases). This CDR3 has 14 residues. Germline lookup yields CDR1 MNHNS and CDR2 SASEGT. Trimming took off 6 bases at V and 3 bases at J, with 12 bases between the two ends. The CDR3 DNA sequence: TGTGCCAGCAGACAGGGTTCCCTCAATCAGCCCCAGCATTTT. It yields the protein CASRQGSLNQPQHF.

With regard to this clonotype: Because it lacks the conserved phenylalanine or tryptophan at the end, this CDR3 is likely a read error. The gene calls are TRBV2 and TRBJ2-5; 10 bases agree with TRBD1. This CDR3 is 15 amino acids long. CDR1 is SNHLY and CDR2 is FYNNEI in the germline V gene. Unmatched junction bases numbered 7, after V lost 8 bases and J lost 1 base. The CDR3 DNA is TGTGCCAGCCAGTGGGGACAGGGGTTCCAAGAGACCCAGTACCTC. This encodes CASQWGQGFQETQYL.

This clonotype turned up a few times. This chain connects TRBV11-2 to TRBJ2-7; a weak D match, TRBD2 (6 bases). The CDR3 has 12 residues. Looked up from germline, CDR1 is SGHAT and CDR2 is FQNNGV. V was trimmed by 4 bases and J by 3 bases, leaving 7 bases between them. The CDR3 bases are TGTGCCAGCAGCTCGGGGGTCTACGAGCAGTACTTC. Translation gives CASSSGVYEQYF.

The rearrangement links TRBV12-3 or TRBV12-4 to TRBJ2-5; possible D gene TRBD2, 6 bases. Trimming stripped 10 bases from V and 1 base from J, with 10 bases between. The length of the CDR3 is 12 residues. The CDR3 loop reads CANRDFQETQYF. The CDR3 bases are TGTGCCAATCGGGACTTCCAAGAGACCCAGTACTTC.

The CDR3 loop is CASRRQVNSPLHF. The CDR3 nucleotides read TGTGCCAGCAGACGGCAGGTTAATTCACCCCTCCACTTT. This chain uses TRBV28 with TRBJ1-6; D uncertain. V lost 6 bases and J 6 bases, leaving 9 bases between the germline ends. This CDR3 comprises 13 residues. From germline, CDR1 is MDHEN and CDR2 SYDVKM.

In nucleotides, the CDR3 is TGCGCCAGCCACACGGGACTTGACACTGAAGCTTTCTTT. Protein product: CASHTGLDTEAFF. The chain combines TRBV5-1 with TRBJ1-1; D might be TRBD1 (5 bases). CDR1 and CDR2 from the germline V gene are SGHRS and YFSETQ. This CDR3 has 13 residues. The V and J ends lost 7 bases and 3 bases respectively, with 13 bases between them.

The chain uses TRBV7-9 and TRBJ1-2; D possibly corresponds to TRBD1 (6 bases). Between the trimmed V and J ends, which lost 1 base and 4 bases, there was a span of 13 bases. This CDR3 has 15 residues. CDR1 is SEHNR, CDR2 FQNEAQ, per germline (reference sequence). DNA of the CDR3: TGTGCCAGCAGCTTAGGGACAGACCTTCCCTATGGCTACACCTTC. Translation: CASSLGTDLPYGYTF.

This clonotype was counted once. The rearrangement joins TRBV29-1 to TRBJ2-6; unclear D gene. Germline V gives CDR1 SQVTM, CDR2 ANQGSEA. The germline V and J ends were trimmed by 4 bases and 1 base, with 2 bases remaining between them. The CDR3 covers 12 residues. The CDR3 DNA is TGCAGCGTTGGATCTGGGGCCAACGTCCTGACTTTC. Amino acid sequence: CSVGSGANVLTF.

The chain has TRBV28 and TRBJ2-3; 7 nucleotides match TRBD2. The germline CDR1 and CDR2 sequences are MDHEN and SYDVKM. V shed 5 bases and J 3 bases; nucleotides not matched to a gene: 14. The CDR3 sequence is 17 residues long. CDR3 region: CASSPLRGGKSTDTQYF. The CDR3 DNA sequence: TGTGCCAGCAGTCCGTTACGGGGAGGGAAGAGTACAGATACGCAGTATTTT.

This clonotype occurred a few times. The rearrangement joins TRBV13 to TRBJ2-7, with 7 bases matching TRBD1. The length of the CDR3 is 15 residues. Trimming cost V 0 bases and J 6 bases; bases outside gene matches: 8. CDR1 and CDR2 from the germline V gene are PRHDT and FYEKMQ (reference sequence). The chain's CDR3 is CASSLGRTGESEQYF. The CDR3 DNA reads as TGTGCCAGCAGCTTAGGCCGCACAGGGGAGAGCGAGCAGTACTTC.

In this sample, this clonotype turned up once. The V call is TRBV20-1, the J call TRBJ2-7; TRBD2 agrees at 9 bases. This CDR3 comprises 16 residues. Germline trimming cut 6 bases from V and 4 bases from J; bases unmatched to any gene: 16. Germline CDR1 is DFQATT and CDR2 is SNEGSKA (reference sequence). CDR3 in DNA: TGCAGTGCAAGGGAGAGATCCGGGACTAGCACGTACGAGCAGTACTTC. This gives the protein CSARERSGTSTYEQYF.